The clone carrying this T cell receptor (beta chain) was seen a handful of times. Its antigen is as yet unknown. A read error is possible here, since a much larger clone lies one base away. Amplification of TCR beta CDR3 regions was performed using RNA transcripts as template. A set of HTBI primers served as the primers for a first-round RT-PCR of the TCR CDR3. TCRdb redid the calling of the multiplex PCR reads with MiXCR, one entry per CDR3 protein. The sample has 250,000 or so distinct CDR3 sequences, roughly 15% seen once. The V gene's germline CDR1 is KGHSH and CDR2 LQKENI. The CDR3 totals 14 residues. The data were taken from a study of T cells in Graves' hyperthyroidism and ophthalmopathy. Across the study: Initial diagnosis, before any treatment, was when peripheral blood was collected.

Hyperthyroidism in the patients, aged 18 to 65, was newly diagnosed and under 2 months in duration. Progressors' blood was drawn at hyperthyroidism diagnosis, before ophthalmopathy symptoms. The study's findings and limits: Most thyroid clonotypes with frequency above 0.001 were detected in blood.

Input material: blood. The V call is TRBV18, the J call TRBJ1-4; D might be TRBD1 (5 bases). The clonotype originates from a woman aged 45-59 years with Graves' hyperthyroidism that later progressed to Graves' ophthalmopathy. The CDR3 reads CASSSQATNEELFF. DNA of the CDR3: TGTGCCAGCTCATCACAGGCGACAAATGAAGAACTGTTTTTT.